What follows are 21 T cell receptor beta chains derived from one specimen sequenced in a study of blood T cell repertoires in COVID-19. The protocol was immunoSEQ multiplex PCR, while the TCRdb copy is restricted to in-frame clones and leaves out a portion. The repertoire holds around 100,000 clones, approximately 90% seen once, with under 2.5% in the top ten. The sample taken for sequencing was peripheral blood. These receptors were collected from a man aged 45-65 years with active COVID-19.

The chain joins TRBV4-2 to TRBJ2-7, with 10 bases that match TRBD2. With V trimmed by 0 bases and J by 2 bases, 7 bases remained unmatched. The CDR3 is made up of 17 amino acids. Germline values: CDR1 LGHNA, CDR2 YNFKEQ. This CDR3 reads CASSQELLAGATYEQYF. The CDR3 region has the DNA TGTGCCAGCAGCCAAGAATTGCTAGCGGGGGCCACCTACGAGCAGTACTTC.

The V call is TRBV9, the J call TRBJ1-2; D gene ambiguous. CDR1 SGDLS and CDR2 YYNGEE come from the germline V gene. This CDR3 comprises 13 residues. Trimming stripped 3 bases from V and 8 bases from J, with 14 bases between. Written as DNA, the CDR3 is TGTGCCAGCAGCGCGGGTTCTGGGGAGGGCTACACCTTC. It yields the protein CASSAGSGEGYTF.

The chain recombines TRBV6-5 with TRBJ2-7; possible D gene TRBD2, 6 bases. V dropped 8 bases and J dropped 7 bases, with 12 bases sitting between them. CDR3 length: 11 amino acids. Germline loops: CDR1 MNHEY, CDR2 SVGAGI. The CDR3 sequence: CASRGIREQYF. As DNA, the CDR3 is TGTGCCAGCCGGGGGATTCGAGAGCAGTACTTC.

The V gene is TRBV6-2 or TRBV6-3, the J gene TRBJ2-1, with a tentative D call TRBD1 (5 bases). Germline CDR1 is MNHEY and CDR2 is SVGEGT. Between the trimmed V and J ends, which lost 2 bases and 0 bases, there was a span of 20 bases. The CDR3 is made up of 19 amino acids. DNA for the CDR3: TGTGCCAGCAGTTACGACAGCCAATACATCCAGAGCTCCTACAATGAGCAGTTCTTC. It encodes CASSYDSQYIQSSYNEQFF.

The chain employs TRBV19 and TRBJ2-3, with 10 nucleotides matching TRBD2. This CDR3 has 16 residues. The V gene end was trimmed by 5 bases and the J gene end by 3 bases; junction bases not matched to a gene: 8. Germline-derived CDR1 and CDR2 are LNHDA and SQIVND (reference sequence). The CDR3: CASSYSPSGGTDTQYF. The CDR3 DNA follows: TGTGCCAGTAGTTATTCTCCTAGCGGGGGAACAGATACGCAGTATTTT.

The chain carries TRBV19 and TRBJ1-1; D is unresolved. The CDR3 spans 12 residues. Trimming took off 4 bases at V and 1 base at J, with 4 bases between the two ends. CDR1 and CDR2 (germline): LNHDA, SQIVND (reference sequence). DNA for the CDR3: TGTGCCAGTAGTAGCAGGAACACTGAAGCTTTCTTT. Translation gives CASSSRNTEAFF.

The rearrangement uses TRBV2 and TRBJ1-5; D gene uncertain. This CDR3 region has 14 residues. The germline V gene encodes CDR1 SNHLY and CDR2 FYNNEI. Between the trimmed V and J ends, which lost 6 bases and 5 bases, there was a span of 14 bases. The CDR3 DNA reads as TGTGCCAGCAGAGAGGGAGGCGTTCATCAGCCCCAGCATTTT. Its protein is CASREGGVHQPQHF.

The gene calls are TRBV6-1 and TRBJ2-7; 10 positions match TRBD2. Trimming cost V 2 bases and J 2 bases; bases outside gene matches: 3. The CDR3 is made up of 15 amino acids. Germline CDR1 reads MNHNS; CDR2 reads SASEGT. CDR3 sequence (DNA): TGTGCCAGCAGTGAATTTCTAGCGGGGGCCTACGAGCAGTACTTC. Translating gives CASSEFLAGAYEQYF.

The chain has TRBV30 and TRBJ1-5, with unresolved D. Germline V gene sequence: CDR1 GTSNPN, CDR2 SVGIG (reference sequence). This CDR3 is 13 amino acids long. V lost 0 bases and J 4 bases, leaving 7 bases between the germline ends. CDR3 region: CAWSVRDNQPQHF. The CDR3 region has the DNA TGTGCCTGGAGTGTACGCGATAATCAGCCCCAGCATTTT.

The chain couples TRBV19 to TRBJ2-1; TRBD2 matches at 10 bases. This CDR3 has 16 amino acids. Losses at the gene ends were 4 bases for V and 5 bases for J; bases not matched to a gene: 8. The germline V gene has CDR1 LNHDA and CDR2 SQIVND (reference sequence). CDR3 nucleotides: TGTGCCAGTAGTAAAGTTAGCGGGGGGCGGAACAATGAGCAGTTCTTC. Translated, it gives CASSKVSGGRNNEQFF.

J is TRBJ1-2 and V is TRBV5-6; 8 nucleotides line up with TRBD1. V gave up 1 base and J gave up 4 bases; unmatched junction bases: 9. This CDR3 spans 16 amino acids. Germline CDR1 and CDR2: SGHDT and YYEEEE. The CDR3 region is CASSLTGGQEFYGYTF. The CDR3 DNA follows: TGTGCCAGCAGCTTGACGGGGGGACAGGAGTTCTATGGCTACACCTTC.

The chain links TRBV3-1 (or the pseudogene TRBV3-2) to TRBJ1-1; D not resolved. The CDR3 is 15 amino acids. Deletions cut 4 bases from V and 0 bases from J, with 12 bases between. Germline loops: CDR1 LGHDT, CDR2 YNNKEL (reference sequence). The CDR3 loop is CASSPTRGLNTEAFF. CDR3 bases: TGTGCCAGCAGCCCGACCCGAGGGCTGAACACTGAAGCTTTCTTT.

This clone was seen a few times. The chain carries TRBV3-1 (or the pseudogene TRBV3-2) and TRBJ2-1; TRBD2 agrees at 11 bases. The V segment lost 4 bases and the J segment 9 bases; nucleotides outside the gene matches: 5. This CDR3 has 14 amino acids. CDR1 LGHDT and CDR2 YNNKEL come from the germline V gene (reference sequence). CDR3 nucleotide sequence: TGTGCCAGCAGCCGGCTTACTAGCGGGGGTGAGCAGTTCTTC. Residues: CASSRLTSGGEQFF.

J is TRBJ2-7 and V is TRBV18, with TRBD1 identical over 10 bases. Germline lookup yields CDR1 KGHSH and CDR2 LQKENI. The length of the CDR3 is 15 residues. V was pared by 6 bases and J by 3 bases, with 8 bases of the junction left unmatched. CDR3 coding DNA: TGTGCCAGCTCTTCTACGGGACAGGGGAACTACGAGCAGTACTTC. It translates to CASSSTGQGNYEQYF.

V is TRBV7-2 and J is TRBJ2-3; 11 nucleotides agree with TRBD2. Germline V gene lookup returns CDR1 SGHTA and CDR2 FQGNSA. This CDR3 contains 17 residues. With 1 base clipped from V and 15 bases from J, the junction kept 18 bases outside the gene matches. The CDR3 protein is CASSLGPLAGGQPPAYF. CDR3 in DNA: TGTGCCAGCAGCTTAGGTCCGCTAGCGGGGGGCCAACCCCCCGCCTATTTT.

The DNA of the CDR3 is TGTGCCAGCAGCGTCGGACTAGCGAAGTTTGCCGAGACCCAGTACTTC. Encoded protein: CASSVGLAKFAETQYF. J is TRBJ2-5 and V is TRBV9; 9 nucleotides line up with TRBD2. The CDR3 loop spans 16 amino acids. V gave up 2 bases and J gave up 5 bases; unmatched junction bases: 10. Germline V gene lookup returns CDR1 SGDLS and CDR2 YYNGEE.

This sequence joins TRBV6-5 and TRBJ1-1; D may be TRBD1 (5 bases). CDR1 is MNHEY, CDR2 SVGAGI, per germline. There are 14 residues in the CDR3. With 6 bases removed from V and 4 bases from J, the gap between germline ends came to 15 bases. The CDR3 sequence: CASRRTGVGTEAFF. As DNA, the CDR3 is TGTGCCAGCAGGCGCACAGGAGTCGGCACTGAAGCTTTCTTT.

This sequence joins TRBV5-1 and TRBJ2-1; 7 bases fit TRBD2. The CDR3 covers 13 residues. J was trimmed by 6 bases and V by 4 bases; bases with no gene match: 4. From germline, CDR1 is SGHRS and CDR2 YFSETQ. This CDR3 reads CASSMRTSNEQFF. Here the CDR3 DNA reads TGCGCCAGCAGCATGCGGACTAGCAATGAGCAGTTCTTC.

The genes are TRBV28 and TRBJ1-5, with 8 positions matching TRBD1. CDR3 length equals 15 residues. Germline lookup yields CDR1 MDHEN and CDR2 SYDVKM. V gave up 6 bases and J gave up 7 bases; unmatched junction bases: 11. CDR3 sequence (DNA): TGTGCCAGCAGCCCCCTGGACAGGGCCGGGCAGCCCCAGCATTTT. This translates into CASSPLDRAGQPQHF.

The V call is TRBV3-1 (or the pseudogene TRBV3-2), the J call TRBJ1-3, with TRBD1 matching over 7 bases. J was trimmed by 4 bases and V by 4 bases; bases with no gene match: 13. The CDR3 is 17 amino acids. Germline V gene lookup returns CDR1 LGHDT and CDR2 YNNKEL (reference sequence). CDR3 in amino acids: CASSPTETGLGGNTIYF. CDR3 sequence (DNA): TGTGCCAGCAGCCCAACCGAGACAGGGCTTGGAGGAAACACCATATATTTT.

The gene calls are TRBV11-1 and TRBJ1-1; no definite D call. V lost 5 bases and J lost 3, with 7 bases in between. The CDR3 length is 12 residues. Germline lookup yields CDR1 SGHAT and CDR2 FQDESV (reference sequence). CDR3 nucleotides: TGTGCCAGCAGCCCACCGGACACTGAAGCTTTCTTT. Its translation: CASSPPDTEAFF.